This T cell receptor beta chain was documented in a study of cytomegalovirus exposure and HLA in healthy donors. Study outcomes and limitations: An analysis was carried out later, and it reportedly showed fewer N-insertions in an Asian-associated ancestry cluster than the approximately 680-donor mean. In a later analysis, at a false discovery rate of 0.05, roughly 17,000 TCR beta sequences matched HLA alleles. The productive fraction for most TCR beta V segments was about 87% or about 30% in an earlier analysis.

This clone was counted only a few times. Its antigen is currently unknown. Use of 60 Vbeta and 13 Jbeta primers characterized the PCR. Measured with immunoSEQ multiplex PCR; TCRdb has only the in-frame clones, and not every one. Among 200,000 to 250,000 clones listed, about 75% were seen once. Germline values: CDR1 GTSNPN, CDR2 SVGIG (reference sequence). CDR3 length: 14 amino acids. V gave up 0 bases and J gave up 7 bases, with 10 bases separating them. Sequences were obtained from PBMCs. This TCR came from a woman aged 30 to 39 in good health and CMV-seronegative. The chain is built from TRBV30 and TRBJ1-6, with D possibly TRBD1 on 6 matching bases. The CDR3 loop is CAWSVGQQNSPLHF. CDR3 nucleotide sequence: TGTGCCTGGAGTGTGGGACAACAGAATTCACCCCTCCACTTT.